This T cell receptor (beta chain) was sequenced for a study of human T cells and chemical hapten exposure. Across the study: There were per-sample TCR yield variations, arising mainly from small pooled library volume differences. General study points: With regard to DPC sensitization, TCRs above 1 in 1000 frequency did not change.

Unseparated into fractions, whole blood served as the source from which total RNA was extracted. This clonotype was detected only a few times. The antigen is undetermined. The library attached unique molecular identifiers to individual cDNA molecules. Study processing details: Sample TCR totals centred on a median of around 93,000, ranging roughly 20,000 to 750,000. TCRdb reprocessed the 5' RACE reads with MiXCR, giving one entry per CDR3 protein. TCRdb's processing, not the study's, gives the V and J calls here. The table lists roughly 110,000 distinct CDR3 sequences, approximately 20% of them singletons, with about 3% in the top ten. This TCR was recovered from a human donor in good health.

The CDR3 protein is CASSPSTSYEQYF. In DNA, the CDR3 is TGTGCCAGCAGCCCTAGCACCTCTTACGAGCAGTACTTC. The chain is built from TRBV5-4 and TRBJ2-7; the D gene is possibly TRBD2 (5 bases). CDR1 and CDR2 from the germline V gene are SGHNT and YYREEE (reference sequence). V lost 4 bases and J lost 4, with 12 bases in between. There are 13 residues in the CDR3.